Following are 29 T cell receptor beta chains from one sample sequenced in a study of low-dose radiotherapy and immunotherapy resistance in tumors. TRAV- and TRBV-specific primers, spanning alpha and beta chains, primed first-strand cDNA. A constant-region primer paired with the V-primer adapter amplified TCRs over about 19 PCR cycles. TCRdb called the reads again in MiXCR, with one record for every CDR3 protein. The sample includes some 60,000 distinct CDR3 sequences, around a quarter of them seen just once. Time point noted: before trial treatment. The sample here was PBMCs, taken before treatment. These receptors all come from a male donor with rectosigmoid adenocarcinoma.

Points on this clonotype: With only one base between it and a far larger clone, this is likely a read error. The chain is built from TRBV12-3 or TRBV12-4 and TRBJ2-1; D is perhaps TRBD2 (6 bases). The length of the CDR3 is 12 residues. V gave up 6 bases and J gave up 10 bases, with 13 bases separating them. Here the CDR3 DNA reads TGTGCCAGCAGGCGCGCGGACTACGAGCAGTTCTTC. Protein product: CASRRADYEQFF.

This clonotype was seen at least ten times. The V gene is TRBV28, the J gene TRBJ1-1; no definite D call. CDR1 MDHEN and CDR2 SYDVKM come from the germline V gene. CDR3 size: 12 residues. The V and J ends lost 1 base and 5 bases respectively, with 5 bases between them. The CDR3 bases are TGTGCCAGCAGTTTATTAACGACTGAAGCTTTCTTT. Translating gives CASSLLTTEAFF.

This clonotype has at least ten counts. V gene TRBV19 combines with J gene TRBJ1-5; D might be TRBD1 (5 bases). This CDR3 spans 14 amino acids. Germline V lookup: CDR1 LNHDA, CDR2 SQIVND (reference sequence). V gave up 5 bases and J gave up 4 bases, with 12 bases separating them. CDR3 coding DNA: TGTGCCAGTAGTTGGGAGGGGACGAATCAGCCCCAGCATTTT. Translated, it gives CASSWEGTNQPQHF.

This clonotype showed up many times. The J gene is TRBJ1-2, the V gene TRBV6-6; TRBD1 might be the D (6 bases). V lost 6 bases and J lost 2, with 13 bases in between. CDR1 and CDR2 (germline): MNHNY, SVGAGI (reference sequence). The CDR3 loop spans 14 amino acids. The CDR3 spells CASRAAGANYGYTF. The CDR3 bases are TGTGCCAGCAGGGCGGCGGGGGCCAACTATGGCTACACCTTC.

Ten or more counts support this clonotype. The rearrangement joins TRBV9 to TRBJ1-2; 12 nucleotides line up with TRBD1. The CDR3 covers 15 residues. V lost 3 bases and J lost 4; bases outside the gene matches: 4. CDR1 is SGDLS, CDR2 YYNGEE, per germline. The CDR3 protein is CASSDGTGGSYGYTF. DNA of the CDR3: TGTGCCAGCAGCGACGGGACAGGGGGCAGCTATGGCTACACCTTC.

This clonotype occurred many times. The J gene is TRBJ2-7, the V gene TRBV9, with 7 bases that match TRBD1. CDR3 length: 14 amino acids. J was trimmed by 0 bases and V by 4 bases; bases with no gene match: 4. CDR1 SGDLS and CDR2 YYNGEE come from the germline V gene. In DNA form, the CDR3 reads TGTGCCAGCAGCAAGACAGGGAACTCCTACGAGCAGTACTTC. Encoded protein: CASSKTGNSYEQYF.

This clonotype was seen many times. The genes are TRBV4-1 and TRBJ1-4; no clear D gene. Germline values: CDR1 MGHRA, CDR2 YSYEKL. Trimming cost V 4 bases and J 3 bases, with 15 bases left between them. This CDR3 comprises 16 residues. In nucleotides, the CDR3 is TGCGCCAGCAGCCGACCGAGGGCGGGTCCTAATGAAAAACTGTTTTTT. Protein: CASSRPRAGPNEKLFF.

This clonotype was picked up many times. This chain uses TRBV28 with TRBJ1-1, with no clear D. CDR1 and CDR2 (germline): MDHEN, SYDVKM. V was cut by 5 bases and J by 0 bases, with 13 bases left in between. The CDR3 is 15 residues long. The CDR3: CASSPQGYMNTEAFF. CDR3 bases: TGTGCCAGCAGTCCACAAGGTTACATGAACACTGAAGCTTTCTTT.

Turning to this clonotype: A far larger clone is off by one base, so a read error is likely. The chain links TRBV19 to TRBJ2-1; D not certain. Germline V CDR1 and CDR2: LNHDA, SQIVND (reference sequence). V dropped 2 bases and J dropped 10 bases, with 12 bases sitting between them. This CDR3 has 13 amino acids. Here the CDR3 DNA reads TGTGCCAGTAGTATAAGTCTTCTCTACGAGCAGTTCTTC. This codes for CASSISLLYEQFF.

The chain is built from TRBV9 and TRBJ2-5, with a possible D match to TRBD1 (6 bases). The germline V gene encodes CDR1 SGDLS and CDR2 YYNGEE. V was cut by 3 bases and J by 1 base, with 13 bases left in between. This CDR3 region has 15 residues. The CDR3 DNA reads as TGTGCCAGCAGCGAAGGGACACTTCTCCAAGAGACCCAGTACTTC. Encoded protein: CASSEGTLLQETQYF.

This clonotype showed up many times. This rearrangement joins TRBV2 to TRBJ1-1; D uncertain. Trimming removed 5 bases at V and 1 base at J, with 11 bases between. In germline, CDR1 is SNHLY, CDR2 FYNNEI. The CDR3 spans 14 residues. CDR3 sequence (DNA): TGTGCCAGCAGTCCGATTGGGAGGAACACTGAAGCTTTCTTT. Protein: CASSPIGRNTEAFF.

This clonotype was observed at least ten times. The chain carries TRBV4-1 and TRBJ2-3, with a tentative D call TRBD2 (5 bases). Germline-derived CDR1 and CDR2 are MGHRA and YSYEKL. V was shortened by 0 bases and J by 2 bases, with 18 bases between the two germline ends. This CDR3 spans 18 amino acids. CDR3 region: CASSQDLKSSGSTDTQYF. CDR3 coding DNA: TGCGCCAGCAGCCAAGATTTGAAATCCAGCGGTTCCACAGATACGCAGTATTTT.

Comments on this clonotype: This likely reflects a read error, since a far larger clone is one base away. The chain has TRBV24-1 and TRBJ2-1, with D hard to call. The germline V gene has CDR1 KGHDR and CDR2 SFDVKD. V shed 2 bases and J shed 10 bases, with 5 bases lying between them. The CDR3 loop spans 11 amino acids. The CDR3 DNA is TGTGCCACCAGTGATTCATACGAGCAGTTCTTC. This gives the protein CATSDSYEQFF.

This clonotype was counted ten times or more. J is TRBJ2-1 and V is TRBV3-1; D is perhaps TRBD2 (5 bases). V shed 7 bases and J shed 0 bases, with 10 bases lying between them. CDR1 and CDR2 (germline): LGHDT, YNNKEL (reference sequence). This CDR3 comprises 14 residues. The CDR3: CASTLGSSYNEQFF. CDR3 bases: TGTGCCAGCACCCTAGGGAGCTCCTACAATGAGCAGTTCTTC.

This clonotype was seen repeatedly, ten times or more. V is TRBV20-1 and J is TRBJ1-6, with D perhaps matching TRBD1 (6 bases). The CDR3 length is 17 residues. CDR1 and CDR2 (germline): DFQATT, SNEGSKA (reference sequence). V lost 4 bases and J lost 0, with 16 bases in between. The CDR3 here is CSATDRPLSSYNSPLHF. Written as DNA, the CDR3 is TGCAGTGCTACGGACAGACCCTTGAGCTCCTATAATTCACCCCTCCACTTT.

This clonotype has a count of ten or more. This sequence joins TRBV4-3 and TRBJ2-7; 9 positions agree with TRBD1. The CDR3 is 16 amino acids. Germline lookup yields CDR1 LGHNA and CDR2 YSLEER. V dropped 0 bases and J dropped 2; count of bases not matched to a gene: 5. CDR3 DNA sequence: TGCGCCAGCAGCCAAGAGGTCGGGGACAGGGCCTACGAGCAGTACTTC. This translates into CASSQEVGDRAYEQYF.

By share of the sample, this clonotype is medium-sized. The chain is built from TRBV7-9 and TRBJ2-7, with D possibly TRBD1 on 5 matching bases. V gave up 3 bases and J gave up 5 bases, with 8 bases separating them. This CDR3 comprises 12 residues. Looked up from germline, CDR1 is SEHNR and CDR2 is FQNEAQ (reference sequence). CDR3 sequence (DNA): TGTGCCAGCAGCTTCAGGGCGGACGAGCAGTACTTC. Translation: CASSFRADEQYF.

The chain couples TRBV7-6 to TRBJ1-2; the D is unclear. The CDR3 is made up of 12 amino acids. Germline V gene data show CDR1 as SGHVS and CDR2 as FNYEAQ. Trimming took 1 base from V and 7 from J, leaving 7 bases between them. The CDR3 loop reads CASSLVGFGYTF. The CDR3 nucleotides are TGTGCCAGCAGCTTAGTTGGGTTTGGCTACACCTTC.

The count of this clonotype is one. It differs at one base from a far larger clone, so likely a read error. The CDR3 DNA follows: TGTGCCAGCAGTAAGCTAACAGGGGGCATCTCCTACGAGCAGTTCTTC. Amino acid sequence: CASSKLTGGISYEQFF. The rearrangement joins TRBV6-1 to TRBJ2-1, with 9 bases aligning to TRBD1. J lost 10 bases, V lost 5 bases, and 15 bases had no gene match. Germline V gives CDR1 MNHNS, CDR2 SASEGT. CDR3 length: 16 amino acids.

V is TRBV20-1 and J is TRBJ1-1; D gene unclear. Trimming took 3 bases from V and 3 from J, leaving 20 bases between them. The CDR3 totals 16 residues. Germline CDR1 reads DFQATT; CDR2 reads SNEGSKA (reference sequence). The CDR3 bases are TGCAGTGCTAGTTCCCCTCGGGGTGGGAGGGACACTGAAGCTTTCTTT. It specifies CSASSPRGGRDTEAFF.

The chain recombines TRBV5-1 with TRBJ2-7, with TRBD2 matching 9 bases. Losses at the gene ends were 4 bases for V and 5 bases for J; bases not matched to a gene: 13. Germline V gene sequence: CDR1 SGHRS, CDR2 YFSETQ. This CDR3 has 16 residues. CDR3 coding DNA: TGCGCCAGCAGCCGGTCCCTAGCGGGACGAAAAAACGAGCAGTACTTC. Translated, it gives CASSRSLAGRKNEQYF.

Only a few counts were recorded for this clonotype. The chain combines TRBV9 with TRBJ2-3; D gene ambiguous. CDR3 length equals 15 residues. Trimming stripped 0 bases from V and 2 bases from J, with 10 bases between. Per the germline V gene, CDR1 is SGDLS and CDR2 is YYNGEE. DNA of the CDR3: TGTGCCAGCAGCGTAGCTCAAGGGCTCACAGATACGCAGTATTTT. Protein sequence: CASSVAQGLTDTQYF.

The chain is built from TRBV28 and TRBJ1-2; no clear D gene. The length of the CDR3 is 11 residues. Deletions cut 6 bases from V and 5 bases from J, with 7 bases between. Per the germline V gene, CDR1 is MDHEN and CDR2 is SYDVKM. The CDR3 nucleotides are TGTGCCAGCAGGATTGAGTATGGCTACACCTTC. It yields the protein CASRIEYGYTF.

The genes are TRBV13 and TRBJ2-7, with D possibly matching TRBD1 (6 bases). Trimming took 1 base from V and 7 from J, leaving 8 bases between them. Germline CDR1 and CDR2: PRHDT and FYEKMQ (reference sequence). The CDR3 is made up of 12 amino acids. In nucleotides, the CDR3 is TGTGCCAGCAGCTTAGCCGACAGGGAGCAGTACTTC. Translated: CASSLADREQYF.

This clonotype was seen ten or more times. The V and J genes are TRBV28 and TRBJ2-7; 7 nucleotides align to TRBD2. J lost 12 bases, V lost 1 base, and 3 bases had no gene match. Germline CDR1 and CDR2: MDHEN and SYDVKM. The CDR3 contains 11 residues. The CDR3 DNA reads as TGTGCCAGCAGTTTATCCGGGGGGAGGTACTTC. Translating it yields CASSLSGGRYF.

As regards this clonotype: A read error is the likely source, as a far larger clone sits one nucleotide away. This chain connects TRBV6-1 to TRBJ2-7, with TRBD1 matching over 7 bases. This CDR3 has 14 amino acids. Germline V gene lookup returns CDR1 MNHNS and CDR2 SASEGT. The CDR3: CTSLDGTDLWGQYF. CDR3 DNA: TGTACCAGCCTCGACGGGACAGATCTTTGGGGGCAGTACTTC.

This clonotype was seen repeatedly, ten times or more. This sequence joins TRBV19 and TRBJ1-2, with 11 positions matching TRBD1. The CDR3 loop spans 13 amino acids. With V trimmed by 5 bases and J by 8 bases, 4 bases remained unmatched. Germline V CDR1 and CDR2: LNHDA, SQIVND (reference sequence). The CDR3 loop is CASSWTGGFGYTF. The CDR3 DNA follows: TGTGCCAGTAGTTGGACAGGGGGCTTCGGCTACACCTTC.

The rearrangement joins TRBV28 to TRBJ2-7, with TRBD2 matching 7 bases. The germline CDR1 and CDR2 sequences are MDHEN and SYDVKM. The CDR3 length is 16 residues. The V gene end was trimmed by 3 bases and the J gene end by 3 bases; junction bases not matched to a gene: 11. CDR3 amino acids: CASSLGGSLPRYEQYF. CDR3 nucleotides: TGTGCCAGCAGTTTGGGGGGGTCCCTTCCACGCTACGAGCAGTACTTC.

This clonotype was recorded many times. The V gene is TRBV19, the J gene TRBJ1-5; unclear D gene. Trimming shortened V by 6 bases and J by 5 bases, and 23 bases separated the two germline ends. CDR3 length equals 17 residues. In germline, CDR1 is LNHDA, CDR2 SQIVND (reference sequence). CDR3 nucleotide sequence: TGTGCCAGTAGCACCCAGAAAATCGCTAGTTACGATCAGCCCCAGCATTTT. It encodes CASSTQKIASYDQPQHF.